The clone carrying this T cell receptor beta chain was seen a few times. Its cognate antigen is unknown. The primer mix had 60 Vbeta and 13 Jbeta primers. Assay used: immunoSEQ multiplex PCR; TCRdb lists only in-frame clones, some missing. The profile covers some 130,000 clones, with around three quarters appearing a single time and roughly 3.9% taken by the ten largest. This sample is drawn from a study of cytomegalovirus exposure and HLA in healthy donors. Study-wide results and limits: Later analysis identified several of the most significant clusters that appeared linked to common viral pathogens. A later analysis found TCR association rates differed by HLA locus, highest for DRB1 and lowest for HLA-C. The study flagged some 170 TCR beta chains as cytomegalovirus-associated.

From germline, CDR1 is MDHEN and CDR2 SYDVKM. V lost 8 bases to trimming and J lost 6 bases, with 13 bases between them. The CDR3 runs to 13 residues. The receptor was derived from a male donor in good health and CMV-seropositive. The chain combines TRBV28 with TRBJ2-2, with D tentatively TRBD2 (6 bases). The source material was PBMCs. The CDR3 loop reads CASALGGPGELFF. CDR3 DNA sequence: TGTGCCAGCGCCTTGGGGGGTCCCGGGGAGCTGTTTTTT.